The rows below give T cell receptor beta chains drawn from one sample of a study of blood T cell repertoires in COVID-19. The data were produced by immunoSEQ multiplex PCR, yet TCRdb's version contains in-frame clones alone and is incomplete. The table includes under 200,000 clones, less than 85% detected once. The material sequenced was PBMCs or T cells enriched from blood (not recorded which). Receptors originate from a woman between 55 and 75 years old with acute COVID-19. Both conserved end residues are part of each CDR3. A D gene is named only where the DNA matches it firmly.

V: TRBV28; D: NA; J: TRBJ1-4; CDR3: CASSPSGGLGEKLFF
V: TRBV28; D: TRBD1; J: TRBJ1-2; CDR3: CASSAFRGDRGYTF
V: TRBV19; D: TRBD1; J: TRBJ1-6; CDR3: CASSWTGSAPLHF
V: TRBV24-1; D: NA; J: TRBJ2-2; CDR3: CATSDFSGITGELFF
V: TRBV4-3; D: NA; J: TRBJ1-2; CDR3: CASSQAGILDGYTF
V: TRBV5-1; D: TRBD2; J: TRBJ2-1; CDR3: CASSPYPLAGGPYLF
V: TRBV11-3; D: NA; J: TRBJ1-1; CDR3: CASSSSNTEAFF
V: TRBV9; D: TRBD2; J: TRBJ2-7; CDR3: CASSAQAGVGYEQYF
V: TRBV5-6; D: NA; J: TRBJ1-4; CDR3: CASSKHKAIGEKLFF
V: TRBV9; D: TRBD1; J: TRBJ1-6; CDR3: CASSVSGTGNSPLHF
V: TRBV7-2; D: NA; J: TRBJ1-5; CDR3: CASSLVGSLNQPQHF
V: TRBV3-1/TRBV3-2; D: TRBD1; J: TRBJ1-4; CDR3: CASSQQTGVGEKLFF
V: TRBV4-3; D: TRBD2; J: TRBJ2-2; CDR3: CASSRGRGAYTGELFF
V: TRBV5-1; D: NA; J: TRBJ1-6; CDR3: CASSPRTDSPLHF
V: TRBV27; D: NA; J: TRBJ1-2; CDR3: CASSTRDSLGYTF
V: TRBV19; D: TRBD1; J: TRBJ1-4; CDR3: CASRAGGNEKLFF
V: TRBV10-3; D: NA; J: TRBJ1-2; CDR3: CAISESQAGYTF
V: TRBV5-5; D: NA; J: TRBJ1-1; CDR3: CASSGGGENTEAFF
V: TRBV11-2; D: NA; J: TRBJ2-2; CDR3: CASSPRVFAGELFF
V: TRBV3-1/TRBV3-2; D: TRBD2; J: TRBJ2-3; CDR3: CASSQGFPGLAADTQYF
V: TRBV5-1; D: NA; J: TRBJ2-3; CDR3: CASCVAEARDTQYF
V: TRBV7-6; D: NA; J: TRBJ1-2; CDR3: CASSAQGRRNYGYTF
V: TRBV15; D: NA; J: TRBJ1-4; CDR3: CATSYLGEANEKLFF
V: TRBV28; D: TRBD1; J: TRBJ1-4; CDR3: CASGIQGTREKLFF
V: TRBV11-2; D: NA; J: TRBJ1-3; CDR3: CASSGGVSGNTIYF
V: TRBV19; D: NA; J: TRBJ1-1; CDR3: CASSTKDSTDTEAFF
V: TRBV4-2; D: TRBD1; J: TRBJ2-2; CDR3: CASSQVGQGNTGELFF
V: TRBV29-1; D: TRBD2; J: TRBJ2-1; CDR3: CSARGASGTEQFF
V: TRBV5-8; D: TRBD2; J: TRBJ2-7; CDR3: CASSWPGLADYEQYF
V: TRBV7-2; D: NA; J: TRBJ2-7; CDR3: CASATQGSSYEQYF
V: TRBV5-1; D: NA; J: TRBJ1-2; CDR3: CASGQAVNYGYTF
V: TRBV6-1; D: NA; J: TRBJ2-3; CDR3: CASSEGRGSTDTQYF
V: TRBV18; D: NA; J: TRBJ1-5; CDR3: CASSLGPGVYQPQHF
V: TRBV6-4; D: TRBD2; J: TRBJ2-1; CDR3: CASSDAGGGYNEQFF
V: TRBV7-2; D: NA; J: TRBJ2-1; CDR3: CASSPGNEQFF
V: TRBV10-3; D: NA; J: TRBJ2-2; CDR3: CAISANRRGSNTGELFF
V: TRBV29-1; D: TRBD2; J: TRBJ2-1; CDR3: CSVVKTSGFNEQFF